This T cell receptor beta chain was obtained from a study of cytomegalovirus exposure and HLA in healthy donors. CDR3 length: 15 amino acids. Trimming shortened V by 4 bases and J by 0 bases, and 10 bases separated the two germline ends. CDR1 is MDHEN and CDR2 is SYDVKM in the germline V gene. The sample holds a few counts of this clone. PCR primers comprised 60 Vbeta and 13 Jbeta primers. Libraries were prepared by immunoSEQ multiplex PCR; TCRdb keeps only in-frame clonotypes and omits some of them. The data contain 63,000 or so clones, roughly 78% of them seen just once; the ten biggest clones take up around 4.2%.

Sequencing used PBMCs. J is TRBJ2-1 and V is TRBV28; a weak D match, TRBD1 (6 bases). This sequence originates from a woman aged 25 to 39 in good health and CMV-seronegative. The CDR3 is CASSSRGFSYNEQFF. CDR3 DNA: TGTGCCAGCAGTTCAAGGGGGTTCTCCTACAATGAGCAGTTCTTC.